The present T cell receptor beta chain was sequenced within a study of metastatic and nonmetastatic thyroid tumors. Study at large: Repertoires of blood and of tissue (tumor or nodule) from malignant and benign thyroid patients were compared. Study outcomes and limitations: Benign nodules reportedly had significantly lower TCR beta diversity than malignant thyroid tumors in blood and tumor.

This clone appeared many times. Its antigen is currently unknown. A much larger clone differs by one base, so this may be a read error. Patients had received no treatment of any kind before thyroid surgery. The CDR3 spans 14 residues. The trim removed 7 bases at V and 4 bases at J, leaving 8 bases unmatched. Germline CDR1 reads SEHNR; CDR2 reads FQNEAQ (reference sequence). In the authors' workflow: Researchers built a distant-metastasis classifier for papillary thyroid cancer that drew on CDR3 differences across clinicopathological groups. Using MiXCR, TCRdb reanalyzed the PCR reads. TCRdb, not the original authors, processed these V and J calls. Among around 26,000 clones listed, roughly 18% were seen once.

V usage is TRBV7-9 and J usage is TRBJ1-2, with 8 bases identical to TRBD1. The specimen was blood. This clonotype originated in a male donor with papillary thyroid cancer or a benign thyroid nodule (not recorded which). Some clones in this sample may be carry-over from other donors' samples. CDR3 residues: CASNYQGASYGYTF. CDR3 sequence (DNA): TGTGCCAGCAACTACCAGGGGGCTAGCTATGGCTACACCTTC.